Following are 3 T cell receptor beta chains from one sample sequenced in a study of vaccination and CD4 T cells after COVID-19. Noted treatment: approximately 11-day PBMC culture with coronavirus spike peptide pools or control peptides (ViraFEST assay). Antigen specificity for these receptors is unknown. An Oncomine TCR Beta short-read assay was used to sequence the DNA from cultured CD4+ T cells. Via MiXCR, TCRdb re-called the PCR reads, giving one row per CDR3 protein. The table lists fewer than 25,000 distinct CDR3 sequences, roughly 43% of them singletons. The material was CD4+ T cells from blood, cultured in vitro, obtained before SARS-CoV-2 vaccination. Receptors were obtained from a human donor who had recovered from COVID-19.

This clonotype appeared a single time. The chain recombines TRBV9 with TRBJ2-1; 11 nucleotides align to TRBD2. Germline V gene data show CDR1 as SGDLS and CDR2 as YYNGEE. With V trimmed by 4 bases and J by 4 bases, 7 bases remained unmatched. The CDR3 is made up of 16 amino acids. The CDR3 DNA is TGTGCCAGCAGCACCCGACTAGCGGGAACATACAATGAGCAGTTCTTC. Protein product: CASSTRLAGTYNEQFF.

This clonotype was observed a handful of times. This rearrangement joins TRBV7-9 to TRBJ1-1; D unclear. The CDR3 is made up of 16 amino acids. Trimming took off 1 base at V and 3 bases at J, with 15 bases between the two ends. CDR1 and CDR2 from the germline V gene are SEHNR and FQNEAQ (reference sequence). The CDR3 spells CASSLGDPASHTEAFF. The CDR3 DNA reads as TGTGCCAGCAGCTTAGGGGATCCGGCCTCGCACACTGAAGCTTTCTTT.

The chain uses TRBV28 and TRBJ2-7; D uncertain. Germline-derived CDR1 and CDR2 are MDHEN and SYDVKM. The ends were cut back, 3 bases at V and 2 bases at J, with 17 bases in the middle. This CDR3 spans 16 amino acids. In DNA form, the CDR3 reads TGTGCCAGCAGTTTCTCTCTGGCATCATTAACCTACGAGCAGTACTTC. Protein product: CASSFSLASLTYEQYF.